A single sample gave rise to the 2 T cell receptor beta chains below, sequenced in a study of lymphopenia after photon versus proton radiotherapy. Data came from immunoSEQ multiplex PCR; TCRdb stores just in-frame clones and leaves some out. The sample records 40,000 or so clones, about 85% being singletons. Source: peripheral blood, taken from a patient treated with photon-based radiotherapy. These receptors all come from a man aged 40-49 years with gastric cancer.

This clone was counted a few times. This chain connects TRBV7-6 to TRBJ2-7, with 9 bases identical to TRBD1. The CDR3 has 15 amino acids. Germline trimming cut 5 bases from V and 5 bases from J; bases unmatched to any gene: 10. Germline values: CDR1 SGHVS, CDR2 FNYEAQ. This CDR3 is CASSPRDRDPNEQYF. The DNA for the CDR3 is TGTGCCAGCAGCCCCAGGGACAGGGATCCCAACGAGCAGTACTTC.

The chain couples TRBV10-3 to TRBJ2-7; D not resolved. Germline V lookup: CDR1 ENHRY, CDR2 SYGVKD. This CDR3 is 12 amino acids long. Trimming stripped 3 bases from V and 4 bases from J, with 7 bases between. This CDR3 is CAISERVYEQYF. The DNA for the CDR3 is TGTGCCATCAGTGAACGGGTATACGAGCAGTACTTC.